The 21 T cell receptor beta chains below were found in one sample sequenced in a study of blood T cell repertoires in COVID-19. Libraries were prepared by immunoSEQ multiplex PCR; TCRdb keeps only in-frame clonotypes and omits some of them. Found here are some 240,000 clones, more than 70% of them singletons; the top ten hold 9.5% to 15%. Sequences were obtained from peripheral blood. The receptors stem from a human donor in a cohort sampled during active COVID-19.

The chain couples TRBV2 to TRBJ2-2, with 8 bases that match TRBD2. The ends lost 1 base at V and 6 bases at J; junction bases unmatched: 1. Looked up from germline, CDR1 is SNHLY and CDR2 is FYNNEI. CDR3 length: 14 residues. CDR3 nucleotides: TGTGCCAGCAGTGAAGACGGGAGGGCCGGGGAGCTGTTTTTT. Translation gives CASSEDGRAGELFF.

The chain joins TRBV28 to TRBJ1-5; maybe TRBD1 (6 bases). The CDR3 is 13 residues long. Germline CDR1 is MDHEN and CDR2 is SYDVKM. Deletions cut 6 bases from V and 8 bases from J, with 14 bases between. CDR3 protein: CASRPWGQEPQHF. The CDR3 region has the DNA TGTGCCAGCAGACCGTGGGGGCAGGAGCCCCAGCATTTT.

This clone came up once. The genes are TRBV6-5 and TRBJ1-2, with unresolved D. The CDR3 runs to 13 residues. Trimming pared 6 bases from V and 3 bases from J, leaving 11 bases between. Germline CDR1 and CDR2: MNHEY and SVGAGI. CDR3 sequence (DNA): TGTGCCAGCAGCGCGAAGCGAGACTATGGCTACACCTTC. This gives the protein CASSAKRDYGYTF.

The chain carries TRBV29-1 and TRBJ2-7; 9 nucleotides agree with TRBD1. From germline, CDR1 is SQVTM and CDR2 ANQGSEA. V trimming: 7 bases; J trimming: 5 bases; junction bases outside the gene matches: 9. The CDR3 runs 13 residues. Written as DNA, the CDR3 is TGCAGCGCCCGGGACAGGGTCTTCGACGAGCAGTACTTC. It translates to CSARDRVFDEQYF.

The CDR3 region has the DNA TGTGCCAGCAGCCAAGATGGGGCAGGGCTTGGCTACACCTTC. It codes for CASSQDGAGLGYTF. The chain links TRBV3-1 (or the pseudogene TRBV3-2) to TRBJ1-2, with a possible D match to TRBD1 (5 bases). Trimming took 0 bases from V and 7 from J, leaving 12 bases between them. The CDR3 length is 14 residues. Germline lookup yields CDR1 LGHDT and CDR2 YNNKEL (reference sequence).

This clone has just a few counts. The J gene is TRBJ2-7, the V gene TRBV11-1; 8 positions agree with TRBD2. The trim removed 8 bases at V and 0 bases at J, leaving 9 bases unmatched. The CDR3 loop spans 15 amino acids. Germline V CDR1 and CDR2: SGHAT, FQDESV (reference sequence). CDR3 region: CASSGGVQASYEQYF. In DNA form, the CDR3 reads TGTGCCAGCTCGGGAGGGGTGCAAGCCTCCTACGAGCAGTACTTC.

This clone has more than one count but fewer than ten. The J gene is TRBJ2-1, the V gene TRBV9, with 11 positions matching TRBD2. This CDR3 comprises 18 residues. The ends lost 0 bases at V and 7 bases at J; junction bases unmatched: 12. Per the germline V gene, CDR1 is SGDLS and CDR2 is YYNGEE. CDR3 coding DNA: TGTGCCAGCAGCGTAGAATTTAGCGGGGGGGCCAAGGGAAATGAGCAGTTCTTC. Amino acid sequence: CASSVEFSGGAKGNEQFF.

This chain joins TRBV2 and TRBJ1-2; 9 bases are shared with TRBD1. V lost 5 bases to trimming and J lost 7 bases; unmatched junction nucleotides: 8. From germline, CDR1 is SNHLY and CDR2 FYNNEI. CDR3 length: 14 residues. Here the CDR3 reads CASSSGTGNRGYTF. The CDR3 DNA sequence: TGTGCCAGCAGTTCCGGGACAGGGAACCGTGGCTACACCTTC.

On this clone: An end of the junction does not agree with germline; a read error may underlie this. The rearrangement links TRBV5-1 to TRBJ2-1, with D possibly matching TRBD2 (6 bases). The germline CDR1 and CDR2 sequences are SGHRS and YFSETQ. The CDR3 consists of 15 residues. In nucleotides, the CDR3 is TGCGCCAGCAGCTTGACGGGAGACTCCTTCAATGAGCAGTTCTTC. It yields the protein CASSLTGDSFNEQFF.

This clone was counted a single time. The chain couples TRBV14 to TRBJ2-2, with D hard to call. V was cut by 0 bases and J by 0 bases, with 8 bases left in between. This CDR3 is built from 16 residues. CDR1 SGHDN and CDR2 FVKESK come from the germline V gene. The CDR3: CASSQDLTTNTGELFF. The CDR3 nucleotides are TGTGCCAGCAGCCAAGATCTCACAACGAACACCGGGGAGCTGTTTTTT. Filled out from reference TRBV14 and TRBJ2-2, the complete variable domain reads EAGVTQFPSHSVIEKGQTVTLRCDPISGHDNLYWYRRVMGKEIKFLLHFVKESKQDESGMPNNRFLAERTGGTYSTLKVQPAELEDSGVYFCASSQDLTTNTGELFFGEGSRLTVL.

This chain connects TRBV4-1 to TRBJ2-1; no clear D. The CDR3 runs 15 residues. The germline V and J ends were trimmed by 6 bases and 5 bases, with 17 bases remaining between them. CDR1 is MGHRA and CDR2 is YSYEKL in the germline V gene. As DNA, the CDR3 is TGCGCCAGCAGTCCCCTATCTGCAACCGACAATGAGCAGTTCTTC. Protein: CASSPLSATDNEQFF.

The chain's CDR3 is CASSGTGHLYNEQFF. The CDR3 region has the DNA TGTGCCAGCAGTGGTACGGGACACCTATACAATGAGCAGTTCTTC. The V call is TRBV28, the J call TRBJ2-1, with D possibly matching TRBD1 (6 bases). The CDR3 sequence is 15 residues long. Germline CDR1 and CDR2: MDHEN and SYDVKM. With 5 bases removed from V and 4 bases from J, the gap between germline ends came to 15 bases.

This rearrangement joins TRBV10-3 to TRBJ2-2; TRBD2 aligns across 9 bases. V shed 3 bases and J 7 bases; nucleotides not matched to a gene: 21. Germline CDR1 ENHRY, CDR2 SYGVKD. This CDR3 region has 20 residues. CDR3 nucleotide sequence: TGTGCCATCAGTGATTACGGCAAAACGAAGACTAGCGGAAACCACGGGGAGCTGTTTTTT. It translates to CAISDYGKTKTSGNHGELFF.

This sequence joins TRBV5-1 and TRBJ2-3; 9 bases agree with TRBD1. The CDR3 is made up of 13 amino acids. The V segment lost 5 bases and the J segment 4 bases; nucleotides outside the gene matches: 2. Germline V lookup: CDR1 SGHRS, CDR2 YFSETQ. The CDR3 DNA is TGCGCCAGCAGACAGGGGGCTTCAGATACGCAGTATTTT. This codes for CASRQGASDTQYF.

J is TRBJ1-1 and V is TRBV4-2; possibly TRBD1 for D (5 bases). Germline-derived CDR1 and CDR2 are LGHNA and YNFKEQ. This CDR3 comprises 13 residues. Trimming removed 3 bases from V and 4 bases from J, with 9 bases in between. The DNA for the CDR3 is TGTGCCAGCAGCCAGGGGGGATTCACTGAAGCTTTCTTT. Its translation: CASSQGGFTEAFF.

The chain combines TRBV25-1 with TRBJ2-6, with a weak D call TRBD1 (5 bases). V lost 4 bases and J lost 0, with 16 bases in between. The CDR3 has 18 residues. Germline V gives CDR1 MGHDK, CDR2 SYGVNS. The CDR3 reads CASSASWGSCSGANVLTF. The CDR3, as DNA: TGTGCCAGCAGTGCCTCATGGGGCAGTTGCTCTGGGGCCAACGTCCTGACTTTC.

V gene TRBV6-4 combines with J gene TRBJ2-3; 9 bases agree with TRBD2. The germline gives CDR1 MRHNA, CDR2 SNTAGT. The CDR3 contains 16 residues. With 6 bases clipped from V and 0 bases from J, the junction kept 7 bases outside the gene matches. This CDR3 reads CASSLVAGESTDTQYF. The CDR3 DNA is TGTGCCAGCAGCCTTGTAGCGGGGGAGAGCACAGATACGCAGTATTTT.

This rearrangement joins TRBV9 to TRBJ2-1, with a tentative D call TRBD1 (6 bases). The CDR3 contains 16 residues. V dropped 3 bases and J dropped 0 bases, with 13 bases sitting between them. The germline CDR1 and CDR2 sequences are SGDLS and YYNGEE. The CDR3 bases are TGTGCCAGCAGCGGAACGCAGGGGAGCTCCTACAATGAGCAGTTCTTC. The encoded protein is CASSGTQGSSYNEQFF.

V usage is TRBV4-2 and J usage is TRBJ2-5; D ambiguous. V gave up 0 bases and J gave up 3 bases, with 14 bases separating them. This CDR3 is built from 16 residues. From germline, CDR1 is LGHNA and CDR2 YNFKEQ. In nucleotides, the CDR3 is TGTGCCAGCAGCCAAGATCTGGCTTCCCCAGAAGAGACCCAGTACTTC. Protein: CASSQDLASPEETQYF.

The chain joins TRBV7-8 to TRBJ1-6; D is perhaps TRBD1 (6 bases). CDR1 is SGHVS and CDR2 is FQNEAQ in the germline V gene. Trimming cost V 4 bases and J 7 bases, with 8 bases left between them. This CDR3 contains 13 residues. CDR3 bases: TGTGCCAGCAGCTCGGGACAAAATTCACCCCTCCACTTT. It codes for CASSSGQNSPLHF.

The V gene is TRBV27, the J gene TRBJ1-1; D gene uncertain. The CDR3 is made up of 14 amino acids. CDR1 and CDR2 (germline): MNHEY, SMNVEV (reference sequence). Trimming pared 1 base from V and 3 bases from J, leaving 9 bases between. CDR3 bases: TGTGCCAGCAGTTTATGGGCCGGGGACACTGAAGCTTTCTTT. The encoded protein is CASSLWAGDTEAFF.